This TCR beta chain was captured in a study of blood T cell repertoires in COVID-19 (dated by TCRdb to between 2020 and 2021). At the level of the whole study: The collaborator samples originated in the United States, Italy and Spain and spanned the acute and convalescent phases of COVID-19. Sample metadata almost always included a de-identified subject ID, COVID-19 status, age in years and sex. The material from the prospective study consisted of cDNA or gDNA derived from T cells, B-cell-depleted T cells, or PBMCs. Subjects who had been exposed to COVID-19, were actively infected with it, or had recovered from it provided the deeply sampled blood TCRbeta repertoires that made up the dataset. The repertoires were released in a freely available public database meant as a resource for research on the immune response to SARS-CoV-2. Where HLA class I and class II types were available, the types were taken from metadata supplied by the sample provider, not from assay-based typing. The samples were drawn from two sources: the first 160 participants of the ongoing ImmuneRACE study, and 950 to 1,500 subjects contributed by 6 global collaborators.

As encoded in the germline V gene, CDR1 is SGHRS while CDR2 is YFSETQ. V and J are trimmed by 5 bases and 2 bases, and the gene matches miss 5 bases of the junction. The CDR3 runs 16 residues from the cysteine to the phenylalanine. The CDR3 DNA has 48 bases and is translated from base 1. Collaborating institutions collected whole blood in K2EDTA tubes following their own protocols. For TCRbeta analysis, collaborators shipped samples as frozen whole blood, isolated PBMCs, or DNA extracted from either of those sample types. As concerns this clone: Its antigen is unknown. The record has no base qualities; no much larger clone is one base away.

The immunoSEQ Assay, a bias-controlled multiplex PCR, was used to amplify TCRbeta CDR3 regions from genomic DNA. Concerning the study's data processing: Nucleated cell counts per sample were estimated from amplification of reference gene primers within the assay. To quantify the absolute abundance of each unique TCRbeta CDR3 rearrangement, sequence reads were collapsed and filtered. For each sample, productive Simpson clonality was calculated by taking the square root of Simpson's diversity index across productive rearrangements. Held by TCRdb, this immuneACCESS table contains in-frame sequences only and omits some clones. Under half of the omission traces to an unresolved V gene where checked; the cause of the rest is unknown. The D gene and trimming were derived from the DNA, and the V and J assignments and clone size from that table. The sample table lists roughly 160,000 clones, 65% to 90% of them with a count of one. The top ten clonotypes cover about 8.2% of the sample.

General study outcomes and caveats: How much clinical and demographic metadata was included differed by source and by participant, and the metadata was provided uncurated.

This receptor was taken from a man in his fifties or sixties with acute or convalescent COVID-19. Sequencing was carried out using peripheral blood. This sequence uses TRBV5-1 and TRBJ2-3; 13 junctional bases match TRBD2. At the DNA level, the sequence is TGCGCCAGCAGTTTAGGGACTAGCGGGATCACAGATACGCAGTATTTT. Its amino acids are CASSLGTSGITDTQYF.